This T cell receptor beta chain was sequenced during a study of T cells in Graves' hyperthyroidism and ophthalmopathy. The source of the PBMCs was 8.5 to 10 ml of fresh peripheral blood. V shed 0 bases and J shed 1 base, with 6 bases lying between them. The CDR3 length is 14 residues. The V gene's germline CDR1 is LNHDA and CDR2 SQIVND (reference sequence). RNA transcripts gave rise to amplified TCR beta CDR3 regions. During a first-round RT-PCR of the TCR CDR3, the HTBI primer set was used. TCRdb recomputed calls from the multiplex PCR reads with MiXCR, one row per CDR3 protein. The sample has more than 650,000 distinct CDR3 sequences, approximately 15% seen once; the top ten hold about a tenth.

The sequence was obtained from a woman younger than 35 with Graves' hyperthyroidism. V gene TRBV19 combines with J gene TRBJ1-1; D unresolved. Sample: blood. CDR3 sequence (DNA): TGTGCCAGTAGTATAGATTTCCAGAACACTGAAGCTTTCTTT. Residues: CASSIDFQNTEAFF. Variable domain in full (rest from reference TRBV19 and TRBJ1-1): DGGITQSPKYLFRKEGQNVTLSCEQNLNHDAMYWYRQDPGQGLRLIYYSQIVNDFQKGDIAEGYSVSREKKESFPLTVTSAQKNPTAFYLCASSIDFQNTEAFFGQGTRLTVV.